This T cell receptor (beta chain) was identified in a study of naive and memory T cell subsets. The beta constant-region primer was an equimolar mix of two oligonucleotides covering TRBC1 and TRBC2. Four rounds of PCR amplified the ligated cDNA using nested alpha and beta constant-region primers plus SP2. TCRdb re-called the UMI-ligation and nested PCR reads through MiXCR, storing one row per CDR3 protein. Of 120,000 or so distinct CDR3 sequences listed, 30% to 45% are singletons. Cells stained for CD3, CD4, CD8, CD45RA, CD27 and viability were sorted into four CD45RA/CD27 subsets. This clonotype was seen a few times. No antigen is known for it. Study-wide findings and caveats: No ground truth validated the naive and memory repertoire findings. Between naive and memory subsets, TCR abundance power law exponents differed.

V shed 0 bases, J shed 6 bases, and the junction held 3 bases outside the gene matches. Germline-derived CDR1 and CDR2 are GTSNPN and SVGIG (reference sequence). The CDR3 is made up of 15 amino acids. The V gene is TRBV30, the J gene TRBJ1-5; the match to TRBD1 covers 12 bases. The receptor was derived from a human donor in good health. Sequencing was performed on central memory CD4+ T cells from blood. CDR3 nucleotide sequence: TGTGCCTGGAGTGTCGGGACAGGGGGCCGTCAGCCCCAGCATTTT. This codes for CAWSVGTGGRQPQHF.